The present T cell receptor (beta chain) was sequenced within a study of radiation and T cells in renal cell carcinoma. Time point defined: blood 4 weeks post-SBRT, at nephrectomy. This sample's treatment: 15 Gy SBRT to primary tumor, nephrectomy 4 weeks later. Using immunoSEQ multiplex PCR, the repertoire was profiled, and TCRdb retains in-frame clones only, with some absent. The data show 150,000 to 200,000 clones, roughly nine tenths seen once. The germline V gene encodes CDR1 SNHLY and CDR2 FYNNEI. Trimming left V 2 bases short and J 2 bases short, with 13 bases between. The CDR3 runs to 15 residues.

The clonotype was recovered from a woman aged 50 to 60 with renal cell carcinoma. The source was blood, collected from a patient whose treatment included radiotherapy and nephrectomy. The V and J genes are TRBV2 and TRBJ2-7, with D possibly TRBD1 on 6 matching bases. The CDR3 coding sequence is TGTGCCAGCAGTGAAAGGGGGACACCCCCCTACGAGCAGTACTTC. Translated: CASSERGTPPYEQYF.